The following is a T cell receptor beta chain sequence with its context. These data are taken from a study of CD8 T cells in ankylosing spondylitis. TCRdb re-called the 5' RACE reads through MiXCR, storing one row per CDR3 protein. The repertoire holds about 340,000 distinct CDR3 sequences, over 12% seen once, with 1.1% in the top ten. Germline V gene data show CDR1 as LNHNV and CDR2 as YYDKDF (reference sequence). This CDR3 comprises 11 residues. V lost 5 bases and J 9 bases, leaving 10 bases between the germline ends. This TCR came from a male donor with ankylosing spondylitis or in good health (not recorded which). The chain joins TRBV15 to TRBJ1-1, with no clear D. The sample taken for sequencing was blood, either unsorted or a sorted T cell fraction (not recorded which). The CDR3 DNA reads TGTGCCACCAGCTCTGAACAGAAAGCTTTCTTT. It yields the protein CATSSEQKAFF.